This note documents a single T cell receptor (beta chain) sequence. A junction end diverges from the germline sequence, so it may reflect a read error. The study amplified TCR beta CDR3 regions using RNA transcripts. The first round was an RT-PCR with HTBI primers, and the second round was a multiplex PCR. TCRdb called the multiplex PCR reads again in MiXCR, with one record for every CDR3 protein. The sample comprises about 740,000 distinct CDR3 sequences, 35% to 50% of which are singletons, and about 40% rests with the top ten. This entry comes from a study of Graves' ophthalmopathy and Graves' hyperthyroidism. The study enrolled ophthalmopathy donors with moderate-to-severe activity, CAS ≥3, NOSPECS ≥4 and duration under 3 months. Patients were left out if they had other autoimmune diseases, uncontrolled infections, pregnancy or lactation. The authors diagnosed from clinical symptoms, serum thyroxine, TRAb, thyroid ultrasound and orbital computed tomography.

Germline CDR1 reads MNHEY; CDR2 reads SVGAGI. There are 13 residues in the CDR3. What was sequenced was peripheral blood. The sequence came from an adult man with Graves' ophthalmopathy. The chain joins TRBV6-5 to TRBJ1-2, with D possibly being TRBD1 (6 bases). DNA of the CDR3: TGTGCCAGCAGGGGGGGCCTGTTTTATGGCCACACCTTC. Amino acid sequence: CASRGGLFYGHTF.